This is a list of T cell receptor beta chains from one sample in a study of T-cell memory formation after mild COVID-19. From the 5' RACE reads, TCRdb called clonotypes with MiXCR, one entry per CDR3 protein. The sample holds about 340,000 distinct CDR3 sequences; about an eighth are singletons and the top ten take over 20%. The sequenced sample was PBMCs or a T cell subset sorted from them (not recorded which). These receptor sequences come from a young man who had mild COVID-19 (a few samples of this study predate the infection). Cell type and time point are not known. Both conserved end residues are part of each CDR3. The order of the fields is D gene, J gene, clone size, V gene, CDR3 DNA, CDR3 protein. A D gene is named only where the DNA matches it firmly. Expanded clones get a size class; other rows say once, few or many, or leave the size out.

d_call: .
j_call: TRBJ2-3
clone_size: once
v_call: TRBV27
cdr3_nt: TGTGCCAGCAGGCAGGGCGTTACGCAGTATTTT
cdr3_aa: CASRQGVTQYF

d_call: .
j_call: TRBJ2-1
clone_size: .
v_call: TRBV18
cdr3_nt: TGTGCCAGCTCACCACGGGACCAGGGTGAGCAGTTCTTC
cdr3_aa: CASSPRDQGEQFF

d_call: .
j_call: TRBJ1-1
clone_size: .
v_call: TRBV11-2
cdr3_nt: TGTGCCAGCAGCTATCTTGGACAGAACACTGAAGCTTTCTTT
cdr3_aa: CASSYLGQNTEAFF

d_call: .
j_call: TRBJ1-2
clone_size: few
v_call: TRBV4-3
cdr3_nt: TGCGCCAGCAGCCAAGGAGGGGGTCCCTATGGCTACACCTTC
cdr3_aa: CASSQGGGPYGYTF

d_call: .
j_call: TRBJ2-1
clone_size: .
v_call: TRBV6-5
cdr3_nt: TGTGCCAGCGGTGGAAACGGGGCGAGCTCCTACAATGAGCAGTTCTTC
cdr3_aa: CASGGNGASSYNEQFF

d_call: TRBD1
j_call: TRBJ2-5
clone_size: .
v_call: TRBV2
cdr3_nt: TGTGCCAGCAGTCCGGACAGGGGCCATCAAGAGACCCAGTACTTC
cdr3_aa: CASSPDRGHQETQYF

d_call: .
j_call: TRBJ1-3
clone_size: .
v_call: TRBV10-3
cdr3_nt: TGTGCCATCAGGGGGTTCAATCACTCTGGAAACACCATATATTTT
cdr3_aa: CAIRGFNHSGNTIYF

d_call: .
j_call: TRBJ2-4
clone_size: .
v_call: TRBV5-1
cdr3_nt: TGCGCCAGCAGCTCATCTCGCGGGCTAATAGGAAACATTCAGTACTTC
cdr3_aa: CASSSSRGLIGNIQYF

d_call: .
j_call: TRBJ1-6
clone_size: many
v_call: TRBV7-2
cdr3_nt: TGTGCCAGCAGCTTAACCCCCGAGGCCGGAGGGGCCCTCCACTTT
cdr3_aa: CASSLTPEAGGALHF

d_call: .
j_call: TRBJ2-5
clone_size: .
v_call: TRBV7-2
cdr3_nt: TGTGCCAGCAGCCCGGCCCCCGGGGGAACGGAGACCCAGTACTTC
cdr3_aa: CASSPAPGGTETQYF

d_call: TRBD1
j_call: TRBJ2-7
clone_size: few
v_call: TRBV5-1
cdr3_nt: TGCGCCAGCAGCTTATGGGACAGGGGCTACGAGCAGTACTTC
cdr3_aa: CASSLWDRGYEQYF

d_call: .
j_call: TRBJ2-3
clone_size: .
v_call: TRBV14
cdr3_nt: TGTGCCAGCAGCCAAGAATATGGTGGCACTGCAGATACGCAGTATTTT
cdr3_aa: CASSQEYGGTADTQYF

d_call: TRBD1
j_call: TRBJ2-2
clone_size: many
v_call: TRBV5-1
cdr3_nt: TGCGCCAGCAGCCCGGGACAGGCCACCGGGGAGCTGTTTTTT
cdr3_aa: CASSPGQATGELFF

d_call: TRBD1
j_call: TRBJ2-1
clone_size: few
v_call: TRBV18
cdr3_nt: TGTGCCAGCTCCTCCAGGGACAGAAACTACAATGAGCAGTTCTTC
cdr3_aa: CASSSRDRNYNEQFF

d_call: .
j_call: TRBJ2-2
clone_size: few
v_call: TRBV5-1
cdr3_nt: TGCGCCAGCAGCTTGGGGATCACCGGGGAGCTGTTTTTT
cdr3_aa: CASSLGITGELFF

d_call: .
j_call: TRBJ2-3
clone_size: .
v_call: TRBV7-2
cdr3_nt: TGTGCCAGCAGCGCCGAGAGGACAGATACGCAGTATTTT
cdr3_aa: CASSAERTDTQYF

d_call: TRBD1
j_call: TRBJ1-2
clone_size: .
v_call: TRBV11-2
cdr3_nt: TGTGCCAGCAGCTCCATTAGAAGGACAGGGAAGTTCCCGTATGGCTACACCTTC
cdr3_aa: CASSSIRRTGKFPYGYTF

d_call: TRBD1
j_call: TRBJ1-2
clone_size: few
v_call: TRBV20-1
cdr3_nt: TGCAGTGCCCTAACAATGGACAGGGGCTTTAACTATGGCTACACCTTC
cdr3_aa: CSALTMDRGFNYGYTF

d_call: TRBD1
j_call: TRBJ1-6
clone_size: few
v_call: TRBV27
cdr3_nt: TGTGCCAGCAGTTTATGGGGGACAGGGCAGGGGCCACCCCTCCACTTT
cdr3_aa: CASSLWGTGQGPPLHF

d_call: TRBD1
j_call: TRBJ1-5
clone_size: few
v_call: TRBV20-1
cdr3_nt: TGCAGTGCTAGAGATCCGACAGGGTGGGCTCAGCCCCAGCATTTT
cdr3_aa: CSARDPTGWAQPQHF

d_call: .
j_call: TRBJ2-5
clone_size: .
v_call: TRBV20-1
cdr3_nt: TGCAGTGCTAGAGACGGGGGCTTCCAAGAGACCCAGTACTTC
cdr3_aa: CSARDGGFQETQYF

d_call: .
j_call: TRBJ2-1
clone_size: medium-sized
v_call: TRBV5-5
cdr3_nt: TGTGCCAGCAACCTAGCTTGGGGATCTCATGAGCAGTTCTTC
cdr3_aa: CASNLAWGSHEQFF

d_call: TRBD2
j_call: TRBJ2-5
clone_size: .
v_call: TRBV11-2
cdr3_nt: TGTGCCAGCAGCTCAGGCCAGCGGGGGGTCCAAGAGACCCAGTACTTC
cdr3_aa: CASSSGQRGVQETQYF

d_call: TRBD1
j_call: TRBJ2-5
clone_size: .
v_call: TRBV6-5
cdr3_nt: TGTGCCAGCAGTATACAGGGGGCAGAGACCCAGTACTTC
cdr3_aa: CASSIQGAETQYF

d_call: .
j_call: TRBJ1-1
clone_size: .
v_call: TRBV7-8
cdr3_nt: TGTGCCAGCAGCTTAGCCACGTACACTGAAGCTTTCTTT
cdr3_aa: CASSLATYTEAFF

d_call: .
j_call: TRBJ2-1
clone_size: many
v_call: TRBV7-2
cdr3_nt: TGTGCCAGCAGCTCCTCGAGCTCCTACAATGAGCAGTTCTTC
cdr3_aa: CASSSSSSYNEQFF